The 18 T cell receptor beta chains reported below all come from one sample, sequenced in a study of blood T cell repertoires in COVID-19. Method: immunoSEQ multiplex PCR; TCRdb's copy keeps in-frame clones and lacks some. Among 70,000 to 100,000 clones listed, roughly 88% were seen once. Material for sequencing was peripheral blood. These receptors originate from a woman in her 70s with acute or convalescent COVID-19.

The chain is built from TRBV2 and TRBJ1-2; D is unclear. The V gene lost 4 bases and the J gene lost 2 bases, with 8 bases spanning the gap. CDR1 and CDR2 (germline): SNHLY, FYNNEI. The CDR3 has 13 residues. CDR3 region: CASSAGENYGYTF. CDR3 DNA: TGTGCCAGCAGTGCCGGGGAAAACTATGGCTACACCTTC.

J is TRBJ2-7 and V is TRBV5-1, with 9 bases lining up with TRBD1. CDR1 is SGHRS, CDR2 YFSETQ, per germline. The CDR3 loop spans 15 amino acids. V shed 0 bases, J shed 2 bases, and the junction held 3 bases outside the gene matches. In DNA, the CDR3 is TGCGCCAGCAGCTTGGGGGGGACAGGGACCTACGAGCAGTACTTC. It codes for CASSLGGTGTYEQYF.

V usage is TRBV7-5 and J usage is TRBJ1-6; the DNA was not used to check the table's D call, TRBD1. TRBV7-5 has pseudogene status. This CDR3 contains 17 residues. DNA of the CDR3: TGTGTACAAACCGGGACAGCAAGAATTGGCGAGTGTTCACCCCTCCACTTT. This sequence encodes CVQTGTARIGECSPLHF.

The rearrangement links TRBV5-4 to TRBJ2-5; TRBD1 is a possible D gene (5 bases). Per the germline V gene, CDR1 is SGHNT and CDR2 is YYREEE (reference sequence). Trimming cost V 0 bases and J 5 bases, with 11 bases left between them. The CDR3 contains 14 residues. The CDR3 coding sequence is TGTGCCAGCAGCTTGGCAAGGCAGGGTGAGACCCAGTACTTC. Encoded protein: CASSLARQGETQYF.

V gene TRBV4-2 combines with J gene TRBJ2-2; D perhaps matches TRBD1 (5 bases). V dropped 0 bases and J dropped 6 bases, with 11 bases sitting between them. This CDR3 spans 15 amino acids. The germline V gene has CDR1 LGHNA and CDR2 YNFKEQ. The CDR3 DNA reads TGTGCCAGCAGCCAAGAAACGACAGTGGCCGGGGAGCTGTTTTTT. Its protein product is CASSQETTVAGELFF.

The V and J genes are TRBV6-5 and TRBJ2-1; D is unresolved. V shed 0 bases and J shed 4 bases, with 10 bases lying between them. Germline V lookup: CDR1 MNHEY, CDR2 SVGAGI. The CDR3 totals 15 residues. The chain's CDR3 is CASSYSELRYNEQFF. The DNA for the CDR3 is TGTGCCAGCAGTTACTCGGAGTTAAGATACAATGAGCAGTTCTTC.

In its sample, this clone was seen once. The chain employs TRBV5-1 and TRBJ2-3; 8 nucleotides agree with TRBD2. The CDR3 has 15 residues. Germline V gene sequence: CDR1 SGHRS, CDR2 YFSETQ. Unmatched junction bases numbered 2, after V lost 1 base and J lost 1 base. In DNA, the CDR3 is TGCGCCAGCAGCTTGAGCGGGAGAGGCACAGATACGCAGTATTTT. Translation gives CASSLSGRGTDTQYF.

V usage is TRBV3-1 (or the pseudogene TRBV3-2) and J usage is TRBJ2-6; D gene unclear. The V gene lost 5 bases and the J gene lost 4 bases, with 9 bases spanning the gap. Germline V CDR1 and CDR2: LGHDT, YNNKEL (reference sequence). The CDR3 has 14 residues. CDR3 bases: TGTGCCAGCAGCTACTCTACGGGGGCCAACGTCCTGACTTTC. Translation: CASSYSTGANVLTF.

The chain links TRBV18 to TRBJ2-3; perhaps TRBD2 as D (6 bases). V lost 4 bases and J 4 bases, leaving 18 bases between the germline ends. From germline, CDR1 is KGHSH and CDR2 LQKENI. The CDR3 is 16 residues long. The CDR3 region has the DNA TGTGCCAGCTCACGAACGACTAGAAATACACCAGATACGCAGTATTTT. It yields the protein CASSRTTRNTPDTQYF. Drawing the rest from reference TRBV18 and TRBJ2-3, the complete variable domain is NAGVMQNPRHLVRRRGQEARLRCSPMKGHSHVYWYRQLPEEGLKFMVYLQKENIIDESGMPKERFSAEFPKEGPSILRIQQVVRGDSAAYFCASSRTTRNTPDTQYFGPGTRLTVL.

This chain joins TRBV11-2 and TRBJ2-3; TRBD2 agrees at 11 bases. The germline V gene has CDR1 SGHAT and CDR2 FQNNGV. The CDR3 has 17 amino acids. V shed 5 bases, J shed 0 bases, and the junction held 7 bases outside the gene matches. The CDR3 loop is CASSRSTSGGSTDTQYF. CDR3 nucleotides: TGTGCCAGCAGCCGTAGTACTAGCGGGGGAAGCACAGATACGCAGTATTTT. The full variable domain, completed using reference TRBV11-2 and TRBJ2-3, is EAGVAQSPRYKIIEKRQSVAFWCNPISGHATLYWYQQILGQGPKLLIQFQNNGVVDDSQLPKDRFSAERLKGVDSTLKIQPAKLEDSAVYLCASSRSTSGGSTDTQYFGPGTRLTVL.

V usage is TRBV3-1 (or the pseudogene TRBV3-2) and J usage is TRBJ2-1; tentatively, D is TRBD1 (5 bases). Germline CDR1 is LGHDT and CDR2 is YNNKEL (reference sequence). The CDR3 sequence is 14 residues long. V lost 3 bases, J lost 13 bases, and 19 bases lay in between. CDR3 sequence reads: CASSQSTGRKKQFF. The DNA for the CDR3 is TGTGCCAGCAGCCAGTCAACAGGACGGAAAAAACAGTTCTTC.

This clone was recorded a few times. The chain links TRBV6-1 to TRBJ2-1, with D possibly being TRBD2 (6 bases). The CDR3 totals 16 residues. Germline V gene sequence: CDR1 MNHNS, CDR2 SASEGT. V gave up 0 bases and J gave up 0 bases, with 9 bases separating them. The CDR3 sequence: CASSEAHGSSYNEQFF. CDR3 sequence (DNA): TGTGCCAGCAGTGAAGCGCACGGGAGCTCCTACAATGAGCAGTTCTTC.

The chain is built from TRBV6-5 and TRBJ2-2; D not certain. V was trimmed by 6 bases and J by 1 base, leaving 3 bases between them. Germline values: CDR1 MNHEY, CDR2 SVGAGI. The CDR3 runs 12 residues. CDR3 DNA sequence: TGTGCCAGCAGCCGGAACACCGGGGAGCTGTTTTTT. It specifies CASSRNTGELFF.

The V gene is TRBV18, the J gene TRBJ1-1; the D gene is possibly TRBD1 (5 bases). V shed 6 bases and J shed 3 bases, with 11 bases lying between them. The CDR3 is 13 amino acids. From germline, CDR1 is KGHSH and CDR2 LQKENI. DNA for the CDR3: TGTGCCAGCTCGCAGGGCAGGGACACTGAAGCTTTCTTT. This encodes CASSQGRDTEAFF.

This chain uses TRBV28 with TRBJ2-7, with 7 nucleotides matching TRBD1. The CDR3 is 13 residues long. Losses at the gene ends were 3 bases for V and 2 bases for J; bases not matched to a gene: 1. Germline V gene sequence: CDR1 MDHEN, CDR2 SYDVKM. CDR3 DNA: TGTGCCAGCAGTTTGGGGACAGCCTACGAGCAGTACTTC. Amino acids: CASSLGTAYEQYF. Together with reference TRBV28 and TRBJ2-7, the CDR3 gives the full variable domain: DVKVTQSSRYLVKRTGEKVFLECVQDMDHENMFWYRQDPGLGLRLIYFSYDVKMKEKGDIPEGYSVSREKKERFSLILESASTNQTSMYLCASSLGTAYEQYFGPGTRLTVT.

This CDR3 reads CASSQMTGSYGYTF. The CDR3 nucleotides read TGTGCCAGCAGCCAGATGACGGGATCCTATGGCTACACCTTC. This chain links TRBV3-1 (or the pseudogene TRBV3-2) with TRBJ1-2; no clear D. Per the germline V gene, CDR1 is LGHDT and CDR2 is YNNKEL (reference sequence). The CDR3 sequence is 14 residues long. Trimming cost V 3 bases and J 4 bases, with 12 bases left between them.

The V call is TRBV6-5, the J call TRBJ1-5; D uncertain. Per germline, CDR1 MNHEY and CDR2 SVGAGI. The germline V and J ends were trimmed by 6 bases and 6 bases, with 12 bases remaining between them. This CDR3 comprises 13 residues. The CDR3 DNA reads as TGTGCCAGCAGATTTGGGGAGTTTCAGCCCCAGCATTTT. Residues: CASRFGEFQPQHF.

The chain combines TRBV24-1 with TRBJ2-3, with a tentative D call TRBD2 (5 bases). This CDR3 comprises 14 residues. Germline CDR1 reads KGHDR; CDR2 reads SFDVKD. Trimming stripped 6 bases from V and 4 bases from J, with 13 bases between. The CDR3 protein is CATSRGNDADTQYF. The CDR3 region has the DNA TGTGCCACCAGTCGAGGGAATGACGCAGATACGCAGTATTTT.